This T cell receptor beta chain was sequenced for a study of tumor and adjacent non-tumor tissue in lung cancer. Trimming shortened V by 4 bases and J by 4 bases, and 14 bases separated the two germline ends. CDR1 and CDR2 (germline): SGHNT, YYREEE (reference sequence). The length of the CDR3 is 15 residues. This sample's RNA came from whole unsorted tissue. Distant lung tissue was collected more than 3 cm away from the tumor edge. General study points: Tumor repertoires had a smaller top 100 clone share than normal lung.

The library came from three nested PCR rounds adapted from ARM-PCR protocols. TCRdb independently ran MiXCR on the multiplex PCR reads; one entry per CDR3 protein. The table lists 100,000 or so distinct CDR3 sequences, over 55% of them singletons, with less than 20% in the top ten. This clonotype was seen only a few times. Its antigen is unidentified. A much bigger clone sits one base away, suggesting this may be a read error. The origin of this receptor is a man aged 30 to 39 with non-small cell lung cancer. Material: distant non-tumor lung tissue. The V and J genes are TRBV5-4 and TRBJ1-4, with a possible D match to TRBD1 (5 bases). This CDR3 reads CASSPNGGDNEKLFF. CDR3 coding DNA: TGTGCCAGCAGCCCCAATGGGGGTGATAATGAAAAACTGTTTTTT.